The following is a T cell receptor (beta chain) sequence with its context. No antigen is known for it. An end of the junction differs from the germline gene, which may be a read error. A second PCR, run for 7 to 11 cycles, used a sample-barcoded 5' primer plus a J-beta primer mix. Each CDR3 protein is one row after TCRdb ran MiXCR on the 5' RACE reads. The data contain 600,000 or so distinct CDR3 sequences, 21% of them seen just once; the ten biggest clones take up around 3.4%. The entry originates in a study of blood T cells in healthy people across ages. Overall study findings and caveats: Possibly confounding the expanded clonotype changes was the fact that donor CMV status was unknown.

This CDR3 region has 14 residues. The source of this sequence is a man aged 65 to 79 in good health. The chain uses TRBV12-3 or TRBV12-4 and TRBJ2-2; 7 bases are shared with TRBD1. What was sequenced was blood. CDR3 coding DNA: TGTGCCAGCAGAAAGGGGGCGCGGACCGGAGAGCTGTTTTTT. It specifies CASRKGARTGELFF.